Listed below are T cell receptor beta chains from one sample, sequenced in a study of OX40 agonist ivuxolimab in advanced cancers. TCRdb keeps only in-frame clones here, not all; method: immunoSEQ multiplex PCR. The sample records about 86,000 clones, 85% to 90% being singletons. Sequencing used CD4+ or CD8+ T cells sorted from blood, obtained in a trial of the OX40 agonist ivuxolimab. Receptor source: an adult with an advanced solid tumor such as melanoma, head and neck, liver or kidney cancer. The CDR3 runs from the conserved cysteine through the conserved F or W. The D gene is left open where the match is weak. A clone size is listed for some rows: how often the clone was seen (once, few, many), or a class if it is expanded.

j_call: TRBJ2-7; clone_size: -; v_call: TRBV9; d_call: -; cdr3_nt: TGTGCCAGCAGCCGGCAGAGCTCCTACGAGCAGTACTTC; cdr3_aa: CASSRQSSYEQYF
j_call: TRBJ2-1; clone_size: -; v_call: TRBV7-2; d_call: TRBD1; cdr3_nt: TGTGCCAGCAGCATAAACAGGGGATTGGGGAATGAGCAGTTCTTC; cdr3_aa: CASSINRGLGNEQFF
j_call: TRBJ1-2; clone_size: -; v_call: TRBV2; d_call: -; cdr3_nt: TGTGCCAGCAGTGAATCGGCAGGGGAAAGTGGCTACACCTTC; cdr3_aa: CASSESAGESGYTF
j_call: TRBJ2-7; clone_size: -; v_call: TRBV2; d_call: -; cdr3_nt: TGTGCCAGCAAACAGGCGGTGGGCCCCAACGAGCAGTACTTC; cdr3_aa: CASKQAVGPNEQYF
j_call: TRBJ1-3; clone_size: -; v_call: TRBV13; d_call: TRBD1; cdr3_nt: TGTGCCAGCAGCTTAGGGGGACAGTCGGAAACTGGAAACACCATATATTTT; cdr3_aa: CASSLGGQSETGNTIYF
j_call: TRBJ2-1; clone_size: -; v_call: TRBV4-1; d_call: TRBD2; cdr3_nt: TGCGCCAGCAGCGAACACGGGACTAGCGGGGGCAATGAGCAGTTCTTC; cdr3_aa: CASSEHGTSGGNEQFF
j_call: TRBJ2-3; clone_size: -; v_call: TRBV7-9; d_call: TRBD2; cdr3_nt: TGTGCCAGCAGCTTGGGACTACCTAGCACTGATACGCAGTATTTT; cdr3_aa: CASSLGLPSTDTQYF
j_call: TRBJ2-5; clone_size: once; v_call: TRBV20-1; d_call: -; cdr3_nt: TGCAGTGCTTCCGAAGAGACCCAGTACTTC; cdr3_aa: CSASEETQYF
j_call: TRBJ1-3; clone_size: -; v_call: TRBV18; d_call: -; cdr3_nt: TGTGCCAGCTCAGCCCAGAATCCCTCTGGAAACACCATATATTTT; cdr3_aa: CASSAQNPSGNTIYF
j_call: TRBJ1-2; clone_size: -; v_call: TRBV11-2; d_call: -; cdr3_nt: TGTGCCAGCAGCCCCTGGGCGGCCGATAATGGCTACACCTTC; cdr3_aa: CASSPWAADNGYTF
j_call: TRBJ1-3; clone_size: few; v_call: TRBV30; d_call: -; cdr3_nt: TGTGCCTGGAGTGTCTCTGGAAACACCATATATTTT; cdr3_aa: CAWSVSGNTIYF
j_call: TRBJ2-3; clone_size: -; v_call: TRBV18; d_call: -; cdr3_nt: TGTGCCAGCTCACCGGGTACAGGGTCCCCAGATACGCAGTATTTT; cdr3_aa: CASSPGTGSPDTQYF
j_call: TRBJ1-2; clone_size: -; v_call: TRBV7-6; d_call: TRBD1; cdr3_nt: TGTGCCAGCAGCTTGCTTCGACAGGGGCTGAGTGGCTACACCTTC; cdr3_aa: CASSLLRQGLSGYTF
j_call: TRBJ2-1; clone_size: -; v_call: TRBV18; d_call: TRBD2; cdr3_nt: TGTGCCAGCTCACCACCCCTTATAGCGGGGGATTGGAGCTCCTACAATGAGCAGTTCTTC; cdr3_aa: CASSPPLIAGDWSSYNEQFF
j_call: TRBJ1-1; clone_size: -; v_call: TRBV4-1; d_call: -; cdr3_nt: TGCGCCAGCAGCCAAGATGAGACAGTGAACACTGAAGCTTTCTTT; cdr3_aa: CASSQDETVNTEAFF
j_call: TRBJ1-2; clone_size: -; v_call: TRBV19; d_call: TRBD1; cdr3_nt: TGTGCCAGTAGTATGGCTTGGACAGGGAACTACGGCTACACCTTC; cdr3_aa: CASSMAWTGNYGYTF
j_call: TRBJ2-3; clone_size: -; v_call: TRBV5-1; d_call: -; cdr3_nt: TGCGCCAGCAGCTCGGACGGGACTCCAGGAACAGATACGCAGTATTTT; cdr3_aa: CASSSDGTPGTDTQYF
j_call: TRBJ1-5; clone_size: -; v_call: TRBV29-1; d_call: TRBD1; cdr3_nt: TGCAGCGTATCATCCGGGACAGGGATGCAGCCCCAGCATTTT; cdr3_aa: CSVSSGTGMQPQHF
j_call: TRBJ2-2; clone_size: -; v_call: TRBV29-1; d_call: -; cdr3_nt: TGCAGCGGCGGAGGCACCGGGGAGCTGTTTTTT; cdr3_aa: CSGGGTGELFF
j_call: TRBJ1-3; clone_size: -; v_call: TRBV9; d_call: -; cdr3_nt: TGTGCCAGCAGCGAGTTTGAGGGGACTGATGGAAACACCATATATTTT; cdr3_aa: CASSEFEGTDGNTIYF
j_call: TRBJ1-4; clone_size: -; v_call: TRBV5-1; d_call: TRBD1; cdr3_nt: TGCGCCAGCAGCTCAGGGGGCACAACTAATGAAAAACTGTTTTTT; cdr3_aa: CASSSGGTTNEKLFF
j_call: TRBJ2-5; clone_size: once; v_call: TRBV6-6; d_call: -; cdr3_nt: TGTGCCAGCACCCCCGGACCGCAAGAGACCCAGTACTTC; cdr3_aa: CASTPGPQETQYF
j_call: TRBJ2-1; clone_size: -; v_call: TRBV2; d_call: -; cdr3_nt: TGTGCCAGCAGGTTTAAGAATGAGCAGTTCTTC; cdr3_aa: CASRFKNEQFF
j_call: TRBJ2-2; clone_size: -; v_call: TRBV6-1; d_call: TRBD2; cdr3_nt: TGTGCCAGCAGTGTAGCGGGAGGTGTTACCGGGGAGCTGTTTTTT; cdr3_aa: CASSVAGGVTGELFF
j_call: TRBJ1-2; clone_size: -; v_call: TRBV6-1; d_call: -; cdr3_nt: TGTGCCAGCAGTGAAGCTCAGAGATACTATGGCTACACCTTC; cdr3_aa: CASSEAQRYYGYTF
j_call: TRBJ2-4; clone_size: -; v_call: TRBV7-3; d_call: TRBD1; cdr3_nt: TGTGCCAGCAGCGGACAGGGATCAGACATTCAGTACTTC; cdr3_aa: CASSGQGSDIQYF
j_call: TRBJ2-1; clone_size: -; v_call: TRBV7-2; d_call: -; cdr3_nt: TGTGCCAGCAGCTTAGACAGGGTCGGCGGTGAGCAGTTCTTC; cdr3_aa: CASSLDRVGGEQFF
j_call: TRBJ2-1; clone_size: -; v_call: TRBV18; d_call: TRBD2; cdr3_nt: TGTGCCAGCTCACCTTTTAGCGGGGGAACCTACAATGAGCAGTTCTTC; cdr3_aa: CASSPFSGGTYNEQFF
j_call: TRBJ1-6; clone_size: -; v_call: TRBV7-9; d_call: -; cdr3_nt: TGTGCCAGCAGCTCACAGGGCGGAAATTCACCCCTCCACTTT; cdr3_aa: CASSSQGGNSPLHF
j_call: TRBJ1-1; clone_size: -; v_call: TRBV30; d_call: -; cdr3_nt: TGTGCCTGGAGTGGGCAGAGAACTGAAGCTTTCTTT; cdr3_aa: CAWSGQRTEAFF
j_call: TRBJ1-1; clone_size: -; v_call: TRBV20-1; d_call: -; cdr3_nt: TGCAGTGCTAGGATGAACACTGAAGCTTTCTTT; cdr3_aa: CSARMNTEAFF
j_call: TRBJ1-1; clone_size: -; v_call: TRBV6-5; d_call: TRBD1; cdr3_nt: TGTGCCAGCAGCTCTGACAGGGGTACTACCACTGAAGCTTTCTTT; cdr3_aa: CASSSDRGTTTEAFF
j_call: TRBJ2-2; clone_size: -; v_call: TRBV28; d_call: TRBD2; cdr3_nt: TGTGCCAGCAGTTTAGGTAGCGGGGCGGGCACCGGGGAGCTGTTTTTT; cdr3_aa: CASSLGSGAGTGELFF
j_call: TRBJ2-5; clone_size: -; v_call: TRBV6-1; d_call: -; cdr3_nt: TGTGCCAGCAGTGAAACCCCGGTTTCCCCCCAGTACTTC; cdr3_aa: CASSETPVSPQYF
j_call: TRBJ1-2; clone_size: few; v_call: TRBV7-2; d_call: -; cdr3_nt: TGTGCCAGCGGCCGATTCGGGGAAGAACTCTATGGCTACACCTTC; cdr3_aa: CASGRFGEELYGYTF
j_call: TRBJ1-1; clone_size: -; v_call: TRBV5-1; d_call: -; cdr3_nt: TGCGCCAGCAGCGCCGGGACCGGGAGTACTGAAGCTTTCTTT; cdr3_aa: CASSAGTGSTEAFF
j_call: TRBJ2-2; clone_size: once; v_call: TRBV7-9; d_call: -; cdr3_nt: TGTGCCAGCACCCGGGACACCGGGGAGCTGTTTTTT; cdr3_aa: CASTRDTGELFF
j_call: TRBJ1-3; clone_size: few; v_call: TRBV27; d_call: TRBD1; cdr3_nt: TGTGCCAGCAGCCTTCCCCCGGACAGGAGCTCTGGAAACACCATATATTTT; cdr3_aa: CASSLPPDRSSGNTIYF
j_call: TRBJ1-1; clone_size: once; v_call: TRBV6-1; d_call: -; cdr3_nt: TGTGCCAGCAGCACCGGGATGCAAGCTTTCTTT; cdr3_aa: CASSTGMQAFF
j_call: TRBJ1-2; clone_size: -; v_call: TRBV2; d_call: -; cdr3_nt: TGTGCCAGCAGCCCGGGGGAGAGCTATGGCTACACCTTC; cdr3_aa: CASSPGESYGYTF
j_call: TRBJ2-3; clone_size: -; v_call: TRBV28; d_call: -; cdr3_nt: TGTGCCAGCAGTTCCCGGAGTGAAAGCACAGATACGCAGTATTTT; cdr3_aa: CASSSRSESTDTQYF
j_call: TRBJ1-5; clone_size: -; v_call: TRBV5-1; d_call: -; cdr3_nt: TGCGCCAGCAGCTTGGACCCTGATCAGCCCCAGCATTTT; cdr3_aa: CASSLDPDQPQHF
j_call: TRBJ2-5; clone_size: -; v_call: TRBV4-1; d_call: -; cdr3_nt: TGCGCCAGCAGCCGTTCGACGGGGGAGGACCAGTACTTC; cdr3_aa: CASSRSTGEDQYF
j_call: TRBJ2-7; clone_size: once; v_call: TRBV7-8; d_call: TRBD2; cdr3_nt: TGTGCCAGCAGCGACCGACTAGCGGCCACAACCTACGAGCAGTACTTC; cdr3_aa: CASSDRLAATTYEQYF
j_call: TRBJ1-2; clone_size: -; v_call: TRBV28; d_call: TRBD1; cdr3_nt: TGTGCCAGCAGTCTAGGGGGACAGAATGGCTACACCTTC; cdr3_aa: CASSLGGQNGYTF
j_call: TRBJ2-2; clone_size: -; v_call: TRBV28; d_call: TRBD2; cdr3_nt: TGTGCCATCAGGAGGGCTAGCGGCTACACCGGGGAGCTGTTTTTT; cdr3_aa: CAIRRASGYTGELFF
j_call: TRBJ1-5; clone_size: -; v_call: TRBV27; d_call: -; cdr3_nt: TGTGCCAGCAGTTTTAGGGGGGTTGACATGGATCAGCCCCAGCATTTT; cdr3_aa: CASSFRGVDMDQPQHF
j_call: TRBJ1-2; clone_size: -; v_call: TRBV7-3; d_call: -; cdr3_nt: TGTGCCAGCAGCTTAATCGGCGGGGACGGCTACACCTTC; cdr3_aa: CASSLIGGDGYTF
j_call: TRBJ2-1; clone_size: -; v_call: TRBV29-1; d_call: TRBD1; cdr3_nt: TGCAGCGTCTACGGACAGGGGGCCTACAATGAGCAGTTCTTC; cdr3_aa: CSVYGQGAYNEQFF
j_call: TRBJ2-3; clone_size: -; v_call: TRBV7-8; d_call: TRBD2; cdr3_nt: TGTGCCAGCAGCTTAGTAGCGGGGGGGCTCGCGGATACGCAGTATTTT; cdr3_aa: CASSLVAGGLADTQYF
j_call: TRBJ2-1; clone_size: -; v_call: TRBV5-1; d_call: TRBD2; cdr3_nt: TGCGCCAGCCGGGAACCGGGAGGTGAGCAGTTCTTC; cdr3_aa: CASREPGGEQFF
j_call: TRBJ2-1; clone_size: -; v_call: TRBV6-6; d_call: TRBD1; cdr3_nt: TGTGCCAGCAGCCCCGGACAGGGCAGAATCAATGAGCAGTTCTTC; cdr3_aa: CASSPGQGRINEQFF
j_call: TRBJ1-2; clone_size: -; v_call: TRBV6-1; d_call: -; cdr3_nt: TGTGCCAGCAGGTTGGGAGGGCCTAGGGGCTACACCTTC; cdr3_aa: CASRLGGPRGYTF
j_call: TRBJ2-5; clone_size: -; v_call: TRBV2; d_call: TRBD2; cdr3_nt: TGTGCCAGCAGTGAAAGCGGGGACCAGTACTTC; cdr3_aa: CASSESGDQYF
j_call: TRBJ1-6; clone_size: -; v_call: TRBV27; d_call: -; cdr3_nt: TGTGCCAGCAGTTTCGACAGGCTGGGAAATTCACCCCTCCACTTT; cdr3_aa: CASSFDRLGNSPLHF